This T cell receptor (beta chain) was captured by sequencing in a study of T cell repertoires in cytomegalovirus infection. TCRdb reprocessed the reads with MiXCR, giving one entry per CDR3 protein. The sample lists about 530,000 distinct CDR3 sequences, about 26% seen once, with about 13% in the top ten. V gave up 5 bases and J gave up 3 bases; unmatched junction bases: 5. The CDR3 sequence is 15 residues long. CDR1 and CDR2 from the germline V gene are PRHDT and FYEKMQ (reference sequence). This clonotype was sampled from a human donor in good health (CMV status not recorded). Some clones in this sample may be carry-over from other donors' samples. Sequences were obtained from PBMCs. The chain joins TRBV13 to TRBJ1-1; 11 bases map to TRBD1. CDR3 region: CASSPSGQGDTEAFF. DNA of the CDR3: TGTGCCAGCAGCCCCTCGGGACAGGGGGACACTGAAGCTTTCTTT.